The entry below gives a single T cell receptor beta chain sequence along with its context. Its cognate antigen is unknown. The sample is drawn from a study of T-cell reconstitution after alpha-beta-depleted transplantation in children. This CDR3 comprises 16 residues. The V and J ends lost 8 bases and 5 bases, in that order; junction bases with no gene match: 11. From germline, CDR1 is MNHNS and CDR2 SASEGT. Researchers prepared the TCRbeta library using unique molecular identifiers, the study reports. One entry per CDR3 protein, called by TCRdb with MiXCR from the PCR reads. Here the sample spans around 270,000 distinct CDR3 sequences, about 7.3% being singletons. Whole-study findings and limits: From newly produced T cells came most of the T-cell counts and diversity one year after transplant. Recipient T cells and thymic progenitors that survived were the source of the high TCRbeta diversity seen at day 60 in some patients.

This receptor was taken from a female patient aged 2-10 years who had a stem cell transplant for Fanconi anemia, so the T cells may come from the graft donor. The V and J genes are TRBV6-1 and TRBJ2-5; 13 nucleotides line up with TRBD2. The starting material was peripheral blood, obtained 360 days after TCRalphabeta/CD19-depleted stem cell transplant. The CDR3 nucleotides are TGTGCCAGCCAGGGACTAGCGGGGTCTGAGGAGGAGACCCAGTACTTC. Its protein is CASQGLAGSEEETQYF.